A single T cell receptor (beta chain) is shown here with its context. Its antigen is currently unknown. Trimming removed 1 base from V and 2 bases from J; junction bases left unmatched: 9. CDR1 is DFQATT, CDR2 SNEGSKA, per germline (reference sequence). This CDR3 contains 16 residues. A J-beta primer mix and a sample-barcoded 5' primer were used in a second PCR of roughly 7 to 12 cycles. TCRdb itself ran the 5' RACE reads through MiXCR, one entry per CDR3 protein. Found here are 1.6 million or so distinct CDR3 sequences, about 32% of them singletons; the top ten hold about 11%. This sample was taken from a study of blood T cells in healthy people across ages. Study details: There was about one barcoded beta molecule captured by template switching per two T cells. The study's findings and limits: TCR beta diversity tracked closely with naive T cell percentage.

The V gene is TRBV20-1, the J gene TRBJ2-5, with 8 bases matching TRBD1. The receptor comes from a woman in her 30s in good health. Material: blood. The CDR3 DNA sequence: TGCAGTGCTAGAGGGACAGGGATGGTAGGACAAGAGACCCAGTACTTC. This encodes CSARGTGMVGQETQYF.